This T cell receptor (beta chain) was profiled in a study of blood T cells in healthy people across ages. For this clonotype: What it binds is not known.

General study results and limits: Age showed a roughly linear inverse relationship with TCR beta diversity per million T cells.

The germline gives CDR1 DFQATT, CDR2 SNEGSKA (reference sequence). The CDR3 sequence is 13 residues long. A J-beta primer mix and a sample-barcoded 5' primer were used in a second PCR of roughly 7 to 12 cycles. One entry per CDR3 protein, called by TCRdb with MiXCR from the 5' RACE reads. The table includes about 1,000,000 distinct CDR3 sequences, around 45% detected once. PBMCs numbering at least 6 million were isolated per sample. Input material: blood. This clonotype originated in a woman aged 60-75 years in good health. The chain recombines TRBV20-1 with TRBJ2-7; D may be TRBD1 or TRBD2 (5 bases each). The DNA end lines up better with TRBJ2-5; the J call may be wrong. DNA for the CDR3: TGCAGTGCTAGAAATGATGGGGGTGAGACCCAGTACTTC. Amino acid sequence: CSARNDGGETQYF.